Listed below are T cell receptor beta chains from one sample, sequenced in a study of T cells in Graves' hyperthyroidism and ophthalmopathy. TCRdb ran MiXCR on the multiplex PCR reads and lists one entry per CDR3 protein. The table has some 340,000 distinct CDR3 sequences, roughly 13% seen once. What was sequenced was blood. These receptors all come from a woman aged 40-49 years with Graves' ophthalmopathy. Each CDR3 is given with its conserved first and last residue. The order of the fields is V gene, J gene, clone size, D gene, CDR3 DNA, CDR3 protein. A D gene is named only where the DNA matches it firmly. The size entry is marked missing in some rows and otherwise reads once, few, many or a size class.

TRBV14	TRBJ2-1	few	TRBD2	TGTGCCAGCAGCCAGGAACTAGCGGGAGCCAGGAGGAGAAATGAGCAGTTCTTC	CASSQELAGARRRNEQFF
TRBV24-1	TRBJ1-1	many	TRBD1	TGTGCCACCAGGTCAGGGGGCACGTACACTGAAGCTTTCTTT	CATRSGGTYTEAFF
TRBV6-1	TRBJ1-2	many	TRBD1	TGTGCCAGCAGCCGGGACAGGGATCGTCTGGGCTACACCTTC	CASSRDRDRLGYTF
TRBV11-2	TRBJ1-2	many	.	TGTGCCAGCAGCTTTACGGAGGGGATGATCTATGGCTACACCTTC	CASSFTEGMIYGYTF
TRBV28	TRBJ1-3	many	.	TGTGCCAGCAGTTTGAGAGGGGGAACCCGAAACACCATATATTTT	CASSLRGGTRNTIYF
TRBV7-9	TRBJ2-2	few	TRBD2	TGTGCCAGCAGCTTACGACTAGCGGCCGGGGAGCTGTTTTTT	CASSLRLAAGELFF
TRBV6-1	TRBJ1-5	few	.	TGTGCCAGCAGTCCTACTCAGGCTCCCAATCAGCCCCAGCATTTT	CASSPTQAPNQPQHF
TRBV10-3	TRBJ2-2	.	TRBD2	TGTGCCACCTCCTTGGGACTAGCTTCCGGGGAGCTGTTTTTT	CATSLGLASGELFF
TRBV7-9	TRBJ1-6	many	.	TGTGCCAGCAGCTTCGCGGACAGATTAAATTCACCCCTCCACTTT	CASSFADRLNSPLHF
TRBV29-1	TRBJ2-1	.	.	TGCAGCGTAGCTCAGGGGCCAGCGGAGCAGTTCTTC	CSVAQGPAEQFF